This T cell receptor (beta chain) comes out of a study of T-cell memory formation after mild COVID-19 (dated by TCRdb to the early 2020s). With respect to the entire study: Most TCR sequence clusters were specific to one of the two donors. In two donors, T-cell clones that expanded and contracted after mild COVID-19 were tracked by sequencing TCRalpha and TCRbeta repertoires over time. The cohort was made up of two young adult volunteers, one female and one male, who were previously healthy.

The germline V gene supplies CDR1 SGHVS and CDR2 FQNEAQ. Relative to germline, V is missing 1 base and J is missing 2 bases, with 5 bases of the junction outside any gene match. Inclusive of the bounding cysteine and phenylalanine, the CDR3 is 16 residues long. Of the read, only the CDR3 DNA is kept; its 48 bases are in frame from base 1. Note on this clonotype: Which antigen it targets is not known. Base qualities are not recorded, but no much larger clone differs from it by a single base.

PBMCs were isolated by Ficoll-Paque density gradient centrifugation. What the research found in general, with its limitations: The study included only a couple of mild cases, and larger cohorts that include severe cases with pre-infection samples were judged to be necessary. Clones contracting from day 15 to 85 had balanced CD4/CD8 phenotypes, while a second wave expanding from day 15 to 37 was biased towards CD4+. Whether the second-wave clones peaking on day 37 were SARS-CoV-2 specific was not confirmed. Contracting CD4+ clones appeared mostly in the CM and EM memory subsets, whereas CD8+ clones were enriched in EMRA. Some responding clones were detected in pre-infection memory, which suggested that pre-existing cross-reactive memory T cells had joined the SARS-CoV-2 response.

The reads were generated on an Illumina NovaSeq 6000. cDNA libraries for TCRalpha and TCRbeta were prepared by 5'RACE using constant-segment primers, with sample barcodes and unique molecular identifiers added. RNA was extracted from every sample with Trizol reagent. Library amplification was performed in two PCR steps, and a second sample barcode and Illumina TruSeq adapters were introduced in the second step. Libraries were sequenced on an Illumina NovaSeq with 2 x 150 bp paired-end reads. The source study handled its data this way. With migec v1.2.7, reads were demultiplexed and then collapsed into UMI-guided consensus sequences. Using mixcr v2.1.11, UMI consensuses were aligned to TRA and TRB V and J templates and then assembled into clonotypes. Expanded or contracted clonotypes were those called significant by both edgeR and NoisET, with noise models trained on biological replicates. For edgeR calls, a false discovery rate-adjusted p below 0.01 and a log2 fold-change threshold of 1 were applied. As an exploratory analysis of dynamics, max-normalized trajectories of the 1000 most abundant clonotypes were examined by PCA with hierarchical clustering. The CD4 or CD8 phenotype of responding clones was assigned using the separately sequenced CD4+ and CD8+ repertoires. Through fastp at Q25 and MiXCR, TCRdb rebuilt clones from the public reads, retaining in-frame beta chains. Here each entry gathers all rows of one CDR3 protein and keeps the most common genes and DNA. Clone size and V and J calls follow TCRdb, not the original study. In all, the sample holds over 300,000 distinct CDR3 sequences, and 20% to 25% of those were seen once. The ten largest clones take up 21% of the sample.

Sequenced sample: PBMCs or a T cell subset sorted from them (not recorded which). The rearrangement joined TRBV7-8 to TRBJ1-2; the central 9 bases match TRBD1. The receptor comes from a man in his late teens or twenties who had mild COVID-19 (a few samples of this study predate the infection). The sample titles of this study are shuffled in the database, so cell type and time point are left out; the donor was told from shared clones. The base sequence is TGTGCCAGCAGCTTAGACCCGGGACAGGGAAACTATGGCTACACCTTC. It is translated as CASSLDPGQGNYGYTF. Reference TRBV7-8 and TRBJ1-2 proteins supply the regions before and after the CDR3; the full variable domain is: GAGVSQSPRYKVAKRGQDVALRCDPISGHVSLFWYQQALGQGPEFLTYFQNEAQLDKSGLPSDRFFAERPEGSVSTLKIQRTQQEDSAVYLCASSLDPGQGNYGYTFGSGTRLTVV.